What follows are 19 T cell receptor beta chains derived from one specimen sequenced in a study of cytomegalovirus exposure and HLA in healthy donors. Primers for the PCR totalled 60 Vbeta and 13 Jbeta. Measured with immunoSEQ multiplex PCR; TCRdb has only the in-frame clones, and not every one. Of fewer than 200,000 clones listed, around 83% are singletons. Sequences were obtained from PBMCs. These receptors were collected from a man aged 50 or older in good health and CMV-seronegative.

The chain joins TRBV6-5 to TRBJ1-2, with a weak D call TRBD1 (6 bases). This CDR3 is built from 16 residues. V lost 1 base to trimming and J lost 8 bases, with 20 bases between them. Looked up from germline, CDR1 is MNHEY and CDR2 is SVGAGI. The CDR3 nucleotides are TGTGCCAGCAGTTACTTTTTCCACAGGGCCCAGGGCGGCTACACCTTC. This gives the protein CASSYFFHRAQGGYTF.

This chain uses TRBV2 with TRBJ2-5; TRBD1 matches 8 bases. The closer fit of TRBJ2-7 to the DNA end suggests the J call may be wrong. Germline CDR1 and CDR2: SNHLY and FYNNEI. The CDR3 covers 12 residues. The CDR3 loop is CASSEDRDEQYF. In DNA form, the CDR3 reads TGTGCCAGCAGTGAGGACAGGGACGAGCAGTACTTC.

V gene TRBV2 combines with J gene TRBJ1-5; 7 bases are a match to TRBD1. V was pared by 5 bases and J by 3 bases, with 4 bases of the junction left unmatched. From germline, CDR1 is SNHLY and CDR2 FYNNEI. The CDR3 contains 14 residues. The CDR3 DNA is TGTGCCAGCAGTCCGGGACAGACCAATCAGCCCCAGCATTTT. The encoded protein is CASSPGQTNQPQHF.

This chain connects TRBV7-9 to TRBJ1-4; 10 bases are a match to TRBD1. Germline V gives CDR1 SEHNR, CDR2 FQNEAQ (reference sequence). Trimming removed 4 bases from V and 6 bases from J; junction bases left unmatched: 8. The CDR3 consists of 16 residues. Written as DNA, the CDR3 is TGTGCCAGCAGCTCATCGGACAGGGGGTTCGATGAAAAACTGTTTTTT. It codes for CASSSSDRGFDEKLFF.

The rearrangement uses TRBV7-9 and TRBJ1-2, with TRBD1 matching over 8 bases. Germline CDR1 SEHNR, CDR2 FQNEAQ (reference sequence). V lost 1 base, J lost 2 bases, and 0 bases stayed unmatched. The CDR3 is 14 amino acids. This CDR3 reads CASSLGDRNYGYTF. The CDR3 DNA is TGTGCCAGCAGCTTAGGGGACAGGAACTATGGCTACACCTTC.

The chain employs TRBV19 and TRBJ2-7; 7 nucleotides match TRBD1. Germline CDR1 and CDR2: LNHDA and SQIVND (reference sequence). This CDR3 is 15 amino acids long. The trim removed 4 bases at V and 3 bases at J, leaving 9 bases unmatched. CDR3 coding DNA: TGTGCCAGTAGTAGCCGGGCAGGGGGAGACTACGAGCAGTACTTC. Amino acids: CASSSRAGGDYEQYF.

Only one count was recorded for this clone. The chain couples TRBV10-3 to TRBJ2-3; TRBD2 matches at 8 bases. V dropped 0 bases and J dropped 9; count of bases not matched to a gene: 5. CDR3 size: 14 residues. Germline lookup yields CDR1 ENHRY and CDR2 SYGVKD. This CDR3 reads CAISESGRGDTQYF. CDR3 sequence (DNA): TGTGCCATCAGTGAGTCGGGGCGGGGGGACACGCAGTATTTT.

The chain joins TRBV27 to TRBJ2-5; 9 bases map to TRBD2. V dropped 5 bases and J dropped 4; count of bases not matched to a gene: 8. Germline loops: CDR1 MNHEY, CDR2 SMNVEV (reference sequence). There are 15 residues in the CDR3. DNA of the CDR3: TGTGCCAGCAGTCTAGCGGGAACGTCGTTAGAGACCCAGTACTTC. It encodes CASSLAGTSLETQYF.

The V and J genes are TRBV2 and TRBJ1-5, with 7 bases aligning to TRBD1. The CDR3 is 13 residues long. Germline lookup yields CDR1 SNHLY and CDR2 FYNNEI. V dropped 7 bases and J dropped 6; count of bases not matched to a gene: 6. DNA for the CDR3: TGTGCCAGCAAAGACAGGGAAGGTCAGCCCCAGCATTTT. Amino acids: CASKDREGQPQHF.

The V gene is TRBV11-2, the J gene TRBJ2-3; 10 bases fit TRBD1. Trimming cost V 2 bases and J 3 bases; bases outside gene matches: 2. CDR3 length: 15 residues. Germline V gene data show CDR1 as SGHAT and CDR2 as FQNNGV. CDR3 sequence (DNA): TGTGCCAGCAGCTTAAGACAGGGGGCGACAGATACGCAGTATTTT. This gives the protein CASSLRQGATDTQYF.

This chain links TRBV7-9 with TRBJ1-6; 8 positions agree with TRBD1. Per germline, CDR1 SEHNR and CDR2 FQNEAQ (reference sequence). The trim removed 0 bases at V and 7 bases at J, leaving 5 bases unmatched. The CDR3 runs 16 residues. CDR3: CASSLAPGQVNSPLHF. The CDR3, as DNA: TGTGCCAGCAGCTTAGCCCCGGGACAGGTGAATTCACCCCTCCACTTT.

The chain recombines TRBV27 with TRBJ1-6; possible D gene TRBD1, 6 bases. From germline, CDR1 is MNHEY and CDR2 SMNVEV (reference sequence). V shed 0 bases and J shed 8 bases, with 11 bases lying between them. CDR3 size: 15 residues. CDR3 in DNA: TGTGCCAGCAGTTTATCGAACAGGGAAGATTCACCCCTCCACTTT. Protein: CASSLSNREDSPLHF.

J is TRBJ1-1 and V is TRBV18, with no clear D. CDR1 and CDR2 (germline): KGHSH, LQKENI. The CDR3 covers 14 residues. Trimming removed 6 bases at V and 2 bases at J, with 13 bases between. Here the CDR3 DNA reads TGTGCCAGCTCCCCGCGGGCAGGAAACACTGAAGCTTTCTTT. This sequence encodes CASSPRAGNTEAFF.

This chain joins TRBV18 and TRBJ1-1; the D gene is possibly TRBD1 (5 bases). Trimming shortened V by 4 bases and J by 0 bases, and 9 bases separated the two germline ends. There are 14 residues in the CDR3. CDR1 and CDR2 from the germline V gene are KGHSH and LQKENI. This chain's CDR3 is CASSLRQLNTEAFF. The CDR3 DNA reads TGTGCCAGCTCACTAAGACAGCTGAACACTGAAGCTTTCTTT.

This clone was observed once. The V gene is TRBV7-3, the J gene TRBJ1-1; tentative D call: TRBD1 (5 bases). Trimming stripped 0 bases from V and 3 bases from J, with 11 bases between. The CDR3 runs to 15 residues. CDR1 is SGHTA and CDR2 is FQGTGA in the germline V gene. The CDR3, as DNA: TGTGCCAGCAGCTTAACGGCTGGGGCCTACACTGAAGCTTTCTTT. The encoded protein is CASSLTAGAYTEAFF.

The V call is TRBV5-4, the J call TRBJ2-3; 11 nucleotides agree with TRBD2. The CDR3 loop spans 16 amino acids. From germline, CDR1 is SGHNT and CDR2 YYREEE (reference sequence). Trimming took 4 bases from V and 1 from J; bases not matched to a gene: 5. CDR3 residues: CASSLPGLAGTDTQYF. Here the CDR3 DNA reads TGTGCCAGCAGCCTACCGGGACTAGCGGGCACAGATACGCAGTATTTT.

V is TRBV5-4 and J is TRBJ2-3; TRBD2 might be the D (7 bases). The CDR3 contains 15 residues. Germline assignment: CDR1 SGHNT and CDR2 YYREEE (reference sequence). Trimming shortened V by 3 bases and J by 2 bases, and 13 bases separated the two germline ends. The CDR3 DNA reads as TGTGCCAGCAGCTCGGGGGGCCCGATCACAGATACGCAGTATTTT. Protein: CASSSGGPITDTQYF.

This clone occurred a few times. The V gene is TRBV6-6, the J gene TRBJ2-5; possibly TRBD2 for D (5 bases). This CDR3 is built from 13 residues. V was clipped by 7 bases and J by 5 bases, with 14 bases between them. CDR1 and CDR2 (germline): MNHNY, SVGAGI (reference sequence). CDR3 coding DNA: TGTGCCAGCACCTCCAGGTCGGGGGAGACCCAGTACTTC. It is translated as CASTSRSGETQYF.

This clone appeared a single time. The rearrangement uses TRBV13 and TRBJ2-5; D gene uncertain. The CDR3 is made up of 14 amino acids. V was trimmed by 4 bases and J by 1 base, leaving 10 bases between them. Germline-derived CDR1 and CDR2 are PRHDT and FYEKMQ (reference sequence). DNA for the CDR3: TGTGCCAGCAGCTGGAGCCACGGCCAAGAGACCCAGTACTTC. Translating it yields CASSWSHGQETQYF. The variable domain in full, with the rest retrieved from reference TRBV13 and TRBJ2-5, is AAGVIQSPRHLIKEKRETATLKCYPIPRHDTVYWYQQGPGQDPQFLISFYEKMQSDKGSIPDRFSAQQFSDYHSELNMSSLELGDSALYFCASSWSHGQETQYFGPGTRLLVL.